One sample yielded the 30 T cell receptor beta chains listed below, sequenced in a study of radiation and T cells in renal cell carcinoma. Regarding time point: baseline pretreatment blood. Treatment in this sample: 15 Gy SBRT to primary tumor, nephrectomy 4 weeks later. Sequencing used immunoSEQ multiplex PCR; TCRdb keeps in-frame clones, though not all of them. The sample has some 120,000 clones, about four fifths seen once; the top ten hold around 2.8%. Sequenced material: blood, taken from a patient whose treatment included radiotherapy and nephrectomy. The receptors derive from a woman in her sixties with renal cell carcinoma.

The chain is built from TRBV5-1 and TRBJ2-7, with no clear D. This CDR3 region has 14 residues. Looked up from germline, CDR1 is SGHRS and CDR2 is YFSETQ. Trimming cost V 2 bases and J 3 bases, with 12 bases left between them. The CDR3 is CASSLDNLYYEQYF. DNA of the CDR3: TGCGCCAGCAGCTTAGACAATCTCTACTACGAGCAGTACTTC.

This chain links TRBV2 with TRBJ1-3; possible D gene TRBD1, 5 bases. The CDR3 contains 13 residues. Germline CDR1 is SNHLY and CDR2 is FYNNEI. The ends were cut back, 7 bases at V and 4 bases at J, with 11 bases in the middle. The CDR3 reads CASMGQPGNTIYF. The CDR3 coding sequence is TGTGCCAGCATGGGGCAGCCCGGAAACACCATATATTTT. The complete variable domain, with remaining parts taken from reference TRBV2 and TRBJ1-3, reads EPEVTQTPSHQVTQMGQEVILRCVPISNHLYFYWYRQILGQKVEFLVSFYNNEISEKSEIFDDQFSVERPDGSNFTLKIRSTKLEDSAMYFCASMGQPGNTIYFGEGSWLTVV.

The genes are TRBV29-1 and TRBJ2-5; the match to TRBD1 covers 9 bases. The CDR3 covers 13 residues. The V gene's germline CDR1 is SQVTM and CDR2 ANQGSEA. Losses at the gene ends were 8 bases for V and 4 bases for J; bases not matched to a gene: 8. CDR3 bases: TGCAGCACTCCGGACAGGGGAGGAGAGACCCAGTACTTC. Translated, it gives CSTPDRGGETQYF.

V is TRBV7-9 and J is TRBJ2-1; D might be TRBD2 (5 bases). Trimming removed 2 bases at V and 8 bases at J, with 10 bases between. The CDR3 runs to 13 residues. Germline V gene lookup returns CDR1 SEHNR and CDR2 FQNEAQ (reference sequence). CDR3 sequence (DNA): TGTGCCAGCAGCTTAATAACCGGGGATGAGCAGTTCTTC. Amino acids: CASSLITGDEQFF.

The CDR3 DNA reads TGTGCCAGCAGCCAAAGCTGGGACCTCAGAGATGGGGGCTACACCTTC. Translating it yields CASSQSWDLRDGGYTF. J is TRBJ1-2 and V is TRBV5-6; D perhaps matches TRBD1 (5 bases). The CDR3 is 16 residues long. Trimming stripped 4 bases from V and 8 bases from J, with 24 bases between. Germline CDR1 and CDR2: SGHDT and YYEEEE.

This chain links TRBV5-1 with TRBJ2-7, with D uncertain. The CDR3 length is 14 residues. Germline V gives CDR1 SGHRS, CDR2 YFSETQ. The V end was cut by 0 bases, the J end by 3 bases, with 10 bases between. In DNA, the CDR3 is TGCGCCAGCAGCTTGGGCGGCACCAGCTACGAGCAGTACTTC. Residues: CASSLGGTSYEQYF. The whole variable domain, remainder taken from reference TRBV5-1 and TRBJ2-7, is KAGVTQTPRYLIKTRGQQVTLSCSPISGHRSVSWYQQTPGQGLQFLFEYFSETQRNKGNFPGRFSGRQFSNSRSEMNVSTLELGDSALYLCASSLGGTSYEQYFGPGTRLTVT.

The DNA for the CDR3 is TGTGCCAGCAGCCTCCTGGGGGACACCAGTTACAATGAGCAGTTCTTC. Translated, it gives CASSLLGDTSYNEQFF. The J gene is TRBJ2-1, the V gene TRBV7-2; a possible D gene is TRBD1 (6 bases). The CDR3 spans 16 residues. Trimming took off 5 bases at V and 4 bases at J, with 18 bases between the two ends. Germline V gives CDR1 SGHTA, CDR2 FQGNSA.

The chain recombines TRBV19 with TRBJ2-7; D unresolved. V was trimmed by 5 bases and J by 5 bases, leaving 16 bases between them. Germline-derived CDR1 and CDR2 are LNHDA and SQIVND (reference sequence). This CDR3 is 14 amino acids long. DNA of the CDR3: TGTGCCAGTAGTGCAGGCAGTTTTTCGGACGAGCAGTACTTC. Translated: CASSAGSFSDEQYF.

The chain employs TRBV28 and TRBJ1-5, with 11 bases fitting TRBD1. This CDR3 is built from 15 residues. V gave up 5 bases and J gave up 7 bases; unmatched junction bases: 7. Germline values: CDR1 MDHEN, CDR2 SYDVKM. This CDR3 reads CASSAGTGGGQPQHF. The CDR3 DNA sequence: TGTGCCAGCAGTGCCGGGACAGGGGGAGGGCAGCCCCAGCATTTT.

The chain employs TRBV5-6 and TRBJ1-2; D perhaps matches TRBD1 (6 bases). V was pared by 0 bases and J by 4 bases, with 10 bases between. Germline V lookup: CDR1 SGHDT, CDR2 YYEEEE. The CDR3 contains 14 residues. The CDR3 loop is CASSLAFRGYGYTF. CDR3 coding DNA: TGTGCCAGCAGCTTGGCTTTCAGGGGCTATGGCTACACCTTC.

The chain recombines TRBV13 with TRBJ2-1; a weak D match, TRBD1 (6 bases). Trimming left V 7 bases short and J 4 bases short, with 17 bases between. CDR1 is PRHDT and CDR2 is FYEKMQ in the germline V gene (reference sequence). The CDR3 covers 15 residues. The CDR3 reads CASNPRGPLYNEQFF. CDR3 DNA: TGTGCCAGCAACCCCAGGGGTCCGCTATACAATGAGCAGTTCTTC.

J is TRBJ2-2 and V is TRBV6-7; D possibly corresponds to TRBD2 (5 bases). TRBV6-7 is an open reading frame whose function is uncertain. Trimming took off 7 bases at V and 3 bases at J, with 18 bases between the two ends. The CDR3 runs to 16 residues. The CDR3 DNA reads TGTGCCAGCACCCCCGAAGTGGTGGGAGACACCGGGGAGCTGTTTTTT. Its protein product is CASTPEVVGDTGELFF.

This chain connects TRBV4-1 to TRBJ2-3; TRBD2 aligns across 9 bases. The trim removed 6 bases at V and 5 bases at J, leaving 6 bases unmatched. The CDR3 extends over 14 amino acids. Per germline, CDR1 MGHRA and CDR2 YSYEKL. For the CDR3, the DNA is TGCGCCAGCAGAGCTAGCGGGGAGTTAGATACGCAGTATTTT. It yields the protein CASRASGELDTQYF.

This clone was picked up a small number of times. The chain has TRBV30 and TRBJ1-5, with D possibly being TRBD1 (5 bases). Germline V gene sequence: CDR1 GTSNPN, CDR2 SVGIG (reference sequence). Trimming took 0 bases from V and 9 from J, leaving 18 bases between them. This CDR3 has 15 residues. The CDR3 loop reads CAWSVGTSTVGPQHF. The CDR3 bases are TGTGCCTGGAGTGTAGGGACTTCCACGGTAGGGCCCCAGCATTTT. Full variable domain (outside the CDR3, taken from reference TRBV30 and TRBJ1-5): SQTIHQWPATLVQPVGSPLSLECTVEGTSNPNLYWYRQAAGRGLQLLFYSVGIGQISSEVPQNLSASRPQDRQFILSSKKLLLSDSGFYLCAWSVGTSTVGPQHFGDGTRLSIL.

This clone has only a few counts. CDR3 in amino acids: CASSQRTGAPPQGQPQHF. DNA for the CDR3: TGCGCCAGCAGCCAGCGGACAGGGGCCCCGCCCCAGGGTCAGCCCCAGCATTTT. This chain joins TRBV4-1 and TRBJ1-5; TRBD1 matches 9 bases. The J segment lost 6 bases and the V segment lost 3 bases, leaving 15 bases of the junction unmatched. The CDR3 sequence is 18 residues long. CDR1 MGHRA and CDR2 YSYEKL come from the germline V gene.

The V call is TRBV4-1, the J call TRBJ2-5, with 7 bases identical to TRBD1. J gave up 2 bases and V 1 base, and 7 bases lay outside the gene matches. The CDR3 runs 16 residues. Germline CDR1 reads MGHRA; CDR2 reads YSYEKL. CDR3 amino acids: CASSQGIRGQQETQYF. CDR3 sequence (DNA): TGCGCCAGCAGCCAAGGTATAAGGGGGCAACAAGAGACCCAGTACTTC.

This clone was seen only once. The genes are TRBV5-4 and TRBJ1-1; 10 positions agree with TRBD1. With 4 bases clipped from V and 6 bases from J, the junction kept 6 bases outside the gene matches. The germline gives CDR1 SGHNT, CDR2 YYREEE (reference sequence). The CDR3 has 14 amino acids. CDR3 DNA sequence: TGTGCCAGCAGCCAGGGACAGGGGAGGGCTGAAGCTTTCTTT. Translation gives CASSQGQGRAEAFF.

This clone has more than one count but fewer than ten. The V and J genes are TRBV9 and TRBJ2-1, with no clear D. V dropped 1 base and J dropped 7 bases, with 9 bases sitting between them. Germline V gives CDR1 SGDLS, CDR2 YYNGEE. The CDR3 runs to 13 residues. In nucleotides, the CDR3 is TGTGCCAGCAGCGTAAGGTTCGGAAATGAGCAGTTCTTC. This translates into CASSVRFGNEQFF.

The V and J genes are TRBV7-3 and TRBJ2-7; TRBD2 might be the D (6 bases). Germline lookup yields CDR1 SGHTA and CDR2 FQGTGA. The CDR3 runs to 15 residues. V was pared by 5 bases and J by 2 bases, with 16 bases between. CDR3 residues: CASSPTGDRTYEQYF. CDR3 DNA: TGTGCCAGCAGCCCGACGGGGGACCGAACCTACGAGCAGTACTTC.

The chain employs TRBV7-2 and TRBJ1-2, with D uncertain. This CDR3 spans 16 amino acids. Germline lookup yields CDR1 SGHTA and CDR2 FQGNSA. The V and J ends lost 0 bases and 2 bases respectively, with 13 bases between them. DNA for the CDR3: TGTGCCAGCAGCTTAGCGCTACATACGGTGAACTATGGCTACACCTTC. It specifies CASSLALHTVNYGYTF.

The chain uses TRBV6-8 and TRBJ2-7; a weak D match, TRBD2 (6 bases). The CDR3 totals 13 residues. The germline V and J ends were trimmed by 7 bases and 3 bases, with 13 bases remaining between them. CDR1 is MNHGY and CDR2 is SAAAGT in the germline V gene. CDR3 sequence: CASKTDGSYEQYF. The CDR3 DNA sequence: TGTGCCAGCAAGACTGACGGGAGCTACGAGCAGTACTTC.

V is TRBV29-1 and J is TRBJ2-2; D is ambiguous. This CDR3 comprises 14 residues. Per germline, CDR1 SQVTM and CDR2 ANQGSEA. V was pared by 3 bases and J by 2 bases, with 10 bases between. The CDR3 is CSVELGINTGELFF. CDR3 bases: TGCAGCGTTGAGTTGGGAATTAACACCGGGGAGCTGTTTTTT.

The rearrangement joins TRBV5-6 to TRBJ2-3; weak D call: TRBD1 (6 bases). Germline-derived CDR1 and CDR2 are SGHDT and YYEEEE. This CDR3 is 14 amino acids long. Trimming removed 1 base at V and 5 bases at J, with 11 bases between. CDR3 residues: CASSLTGIGDTQYF. The CDR3 DNA reads as TGTGCCAGCAGCTTGACAGGGATCGGAGATACGCAGTATTTT.

The chain employs TRBV4-3 and TRBJ2-5; maybe TRBD1 (5 bases). Trimming shortened V by 0 bases and J by 5 bases, and 16 bases separated the two germline ends. The CDR3 extends over 16 amino acids. The germline CDR1 and CDR2 sequences are LGHNA and YSLEER. The CDR3 protein is CASSQDVGQGGETQYF. In nucleotides, the CDR3 is TGCGCCAGCAGCCAAGATGTAGGGCAGGGCGGCGAGACCCAGTACTTC.

The CDR3 bases are TGTGCCAGCAGTCCCCGGGACAGGCTCTCCTACGAGCAGTACTTC. Its protein product is CASSPRDRLSYEQYF. The chain has TRBV28 and TRBJ2-7; TRBD1 matches at 8 bases. This CDR3 has 15 residues. CDR1 is MDHEN and CDR2 is SYDVKM in the germline V gene. Unmatched junction bases numbered 6, after V lost 5 bases and J lost 0 bases.

J is TRBJ2-5 and V is TRBV7-9; no clear D. V shed 2 bases and J shed 4 bases, with 5 bases lying between them. The CDR3 contains 12 residues. Germline V lookup: CDR1 SEHNR, CDR2 FQNEAQ (reference sequence). The CDR3 loop reads CASSLSAETQYF. DNA of the CDR3: TGTGCCAGCAGCTTAAGCGCAGAGACCCAGTACTTC.

V and J are TRBV4-2 and TRBJ2-3, with 8 bases matching TRBD2. The CDR3 spans 16 residues. CDR1 and CDR2 (germline): LGHNA, YNFKEQ. Losses at the gene ends were 1 base for V and 2 bases for J; bases not matched to a gene: 5. The CDR3 DNA is TGTGCCAGCAGCCAAGGGCGGGGGGACCACACAGATACGCAGTATTTT. Amino acid sequence: CASSQGRGDHTDTQYF.

The J gene is TRBJ2-7, the V gene TRBV20-1; D gene ambiguous. Trimming left V 3 bases short and J 3 bases short, with 6 bases between. CDR1 and CDR2 from the germline V gene are DFQATT and SNEGSKA (reference sequence). The CDR3 is 11 amino acids. CDR3 sequence reads: CSASPDYEQYF. In DNA form, the CDR3 reads TGCAGTGCTAGTCCCGACTACGAGCAGTACTTC.

In regard to this clone: The junction departs from the called germline gene at one end, perhaps through a read error. The V call is TRBV7-9, the J call TRBJ2-2; 8 nucleotides line up with TRBD1. CDR1 and CDR2 from the germline V gene are SEHNR and FQNEAQ (reference sequence). The CDR3 has 15 amino acids. In DNA, the CDR3 is TGTGCCAGCCGCTTGGGGACAGGGAACACCGGGGAGCTGTTTTTT. It translates to CASRLGTGNTGELFF. The full variable domain, with the rest looked up from reference TRBV7-9 and TRBJ2-2, is DTGVSQNPRHKITKRGQNVTFRCDPISEHNRLYWYRQTLGQGPEFLTYFQNEAQLEKSRLLSDRFSAERPKGSFSTLEIQRTEQGDSAMYLCASRLGTGNTGELFFGEGSRLTVL.

V is TRBV7-9 and J is TRBJ1-2, with D possibly TRBD1 on 6 matching bases. The CDR3 spans 17 residues. V was shortened by 5 bases and J by 3 bases, with 22 bases between the two germline ends. The germline V gene has CDR1 SEHNR and CDR2 FQNEAQ (reference sequence). CDR3 protein: CASSDSDSVYFDYGYTF. CDR3 nucleotides: TGTGCCAGCAGCGACTCGGACAGCGTTTATTTTGACTATGGCTACACCTTC.